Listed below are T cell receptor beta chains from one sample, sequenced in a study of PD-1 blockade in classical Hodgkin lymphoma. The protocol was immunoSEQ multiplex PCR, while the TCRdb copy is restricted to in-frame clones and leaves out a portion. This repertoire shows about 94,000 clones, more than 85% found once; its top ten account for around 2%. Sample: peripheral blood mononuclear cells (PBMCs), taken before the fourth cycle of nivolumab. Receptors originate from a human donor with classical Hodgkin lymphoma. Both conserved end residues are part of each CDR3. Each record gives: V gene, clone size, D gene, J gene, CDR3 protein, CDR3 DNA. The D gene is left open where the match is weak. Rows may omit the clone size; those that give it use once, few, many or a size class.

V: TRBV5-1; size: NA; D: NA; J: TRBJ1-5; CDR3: CASRVDVGNQPQHF; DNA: TGCGCCAGCAGAGTTGACGTAGGAAATCAGCCCCAGCATTTT
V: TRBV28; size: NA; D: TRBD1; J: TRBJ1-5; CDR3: CASSSGTGGLGNQPQHF; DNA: TGTGCCAGCAGTTCCGGGACAGGGGGATTGGGCAATCAGCCCCAGCATTTT
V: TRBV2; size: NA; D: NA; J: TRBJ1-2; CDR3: CASSDPLQPWLIGYTF; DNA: TGTGCCAGCAGTGACCCATTACAGCCATGGTTAATTGGCTACACCTTC
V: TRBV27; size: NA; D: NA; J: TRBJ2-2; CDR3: CASSLRGGELFF; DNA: TGTGCCAGCAGTTTACGGGGCGGGGAGCTGTTTTTT
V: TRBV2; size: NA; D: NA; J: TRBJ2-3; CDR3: CASSERTGGADTQYF; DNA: TGTGCCAGCAGTGAAAGAACCGGGGGCGCAGATACGCAGTATTTT
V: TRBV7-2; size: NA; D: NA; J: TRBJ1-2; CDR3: CASSSQVNYGYTF; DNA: TGTGCCAGCAGCTCACAGGTGAACTATGGCTACACCTTC
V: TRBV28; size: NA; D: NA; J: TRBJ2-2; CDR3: CATHRNTGELFF; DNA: TGTGCAACCCACAGGAACACCGGGGAGCTGTTTTTT
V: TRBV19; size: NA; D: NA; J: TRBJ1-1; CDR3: CASSEGVMNTEAFF; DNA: TGTGCCAGTAGTGAGGGGGTCATGAACACTGAAGCTTTCTTT
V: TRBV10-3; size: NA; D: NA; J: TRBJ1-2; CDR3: CANGPSRGEEGYTF; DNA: TGTGCCAACGGGCCCTCCAGGGGCGAGGAGGGCTACACCTTC
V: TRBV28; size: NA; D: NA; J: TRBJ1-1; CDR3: CASSLGRGRTEAFF; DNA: TGTGCCAGCAGTTTGGGCAGGGGAAGAACTGAAGCTTTCTTT
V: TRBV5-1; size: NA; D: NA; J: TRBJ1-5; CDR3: CASRDEPGSNQPQHF; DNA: TGCGCCAGCAGGGATGAGCCAGGAAGCAATCAGCCCCAGCATTTT
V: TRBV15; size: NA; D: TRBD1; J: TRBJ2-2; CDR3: CATSPRGTGPGTGELFF; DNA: TGTGCCACCAGCCCGAGGGGGACAGGGCCAGGCACCGGGGAGCTGTTTTTT
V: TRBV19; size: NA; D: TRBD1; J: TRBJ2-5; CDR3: CASSIRGREETQYF; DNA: TGTGCCAGTAGTATCAGGGGGCGAGAAGAGACCCAGTACTTC
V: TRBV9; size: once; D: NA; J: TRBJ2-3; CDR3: CASSVVIGGTDTQYF; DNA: TGTGCCAGCAGCGTAGTTATTGGGGGCACAGATACGCAGTATTTT
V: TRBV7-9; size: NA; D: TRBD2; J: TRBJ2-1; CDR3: CATNERLADPTYEQFF; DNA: TGTGCCACAAACGAAAGACTAGCGGATCCTACATATGAGCAGTTCTTC
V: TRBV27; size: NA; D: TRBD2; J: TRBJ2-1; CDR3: CASSPHGTSVFF; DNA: TGTGCCAGCAGTCCCCACGGGACTAGCGTATTCTTC
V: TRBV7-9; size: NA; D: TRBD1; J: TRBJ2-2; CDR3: CASSFQGAGTGELFF; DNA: TGTGCCAGCAGCTTCCAGGGGGCGGGTACCGGGGAGCTGTTTTTT
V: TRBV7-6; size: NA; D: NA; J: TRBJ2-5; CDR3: CASSQSLAQYF; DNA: TGTGCCAGCAGCCAGAGCCTGGCCCAGTACTTC
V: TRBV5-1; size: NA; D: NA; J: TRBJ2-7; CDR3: CASSLDYGTVSYEQYF; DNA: TGCGCCAGCAGCTTGGATTATGGGACGGTATCCTACGAGCAGTACTTC
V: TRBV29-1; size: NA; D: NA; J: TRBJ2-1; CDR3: CSVERGGGTYNEQFF; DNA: TGCAGCGTTGAGAGGGGAGGTGGGACCTACAATGAGCAGTTCTTC
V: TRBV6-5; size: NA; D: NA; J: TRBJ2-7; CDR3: CASSTLAYYEQYF; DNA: TGTGCCTCCTCCACGCTAGCCTATTACGAGCAGTACTTC
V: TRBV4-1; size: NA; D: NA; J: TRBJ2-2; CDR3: CASSPTREYPGELFF; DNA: TGCGCCAGCAGCCCTACCCGAGAATACCCCGGGGAGCTGTTTTTT
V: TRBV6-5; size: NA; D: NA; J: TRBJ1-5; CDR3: CASSFGRDSAQHF; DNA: TGTGCCAGCAGTTTCGGCCGGGACTCGGCCCAGCATTTT
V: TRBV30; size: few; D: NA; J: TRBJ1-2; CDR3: CAWSIGGTPDGYTF; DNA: TGTGCCTGGAGTATCGGGGGGACGCCGGATGGCTACACCTTC
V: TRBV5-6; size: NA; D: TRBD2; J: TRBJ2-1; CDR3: CASSLAGGPTSYNEQFF; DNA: TGTGCCAGCAGCTTGGCGGGAGGACCTACCTCCTACAATGAGCAGTTCTTC
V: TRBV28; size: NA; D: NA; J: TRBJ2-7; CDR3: CASQEDYEQYF; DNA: TGTGCCAGCCAGGAGGACTACGAGCAGTACTTC
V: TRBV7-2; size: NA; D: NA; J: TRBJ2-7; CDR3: CASSLTTRTYEQYF; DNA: TGTGCCAGCAGCCTCACGACTCGCACCTACGAGCAGTACTTC
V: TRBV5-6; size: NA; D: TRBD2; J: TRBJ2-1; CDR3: CASSRLAGVHNEQFF; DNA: TGTGCCAGCAGCCGCCTGGCGGGAGTACACAATGAGCAGTTCTTC
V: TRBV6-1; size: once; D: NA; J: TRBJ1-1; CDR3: CASVPTGGLYTEAFF; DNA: TGTGCCAGCGTTCCGACAGGTGGCCTATACACTGAAGCTTTCTTT
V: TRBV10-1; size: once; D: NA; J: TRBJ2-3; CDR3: CASSADRPSTDTQYF; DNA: TGCGCCAGCAGCGCCGATCGGCCCTCAACAGATACGCAGTATTTT
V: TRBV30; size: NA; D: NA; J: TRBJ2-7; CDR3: CACIPGPPHGSSYEQYF; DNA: TGTGCCTGTATTCCGGGACCTCCACATGGGAGTTCCTACGAGCAGTACTTC
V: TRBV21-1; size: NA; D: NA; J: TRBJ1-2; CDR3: CASRTWSNYGYTF; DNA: TGTGCCAGCAGAACATGGTCTAACTATGGCTACACCTTC
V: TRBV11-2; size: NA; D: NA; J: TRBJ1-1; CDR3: CASSRDPRNTEAFF; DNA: TGTGCCAGCAGCCGCGACCCGAGGAACACTGAAGCTTTCTTT
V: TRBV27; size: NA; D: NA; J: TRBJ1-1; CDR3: CASSLAGGNTEAFF; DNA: TGTGCCAGCAGTTTGGCGGGGGGGAACACTGAAGCTTTCTTT
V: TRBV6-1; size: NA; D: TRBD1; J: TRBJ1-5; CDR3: CASSEATGAGNQPQHF; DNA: TGTGCCAGCAGTGAAGCGACAGGGGCCGGGAATCAGCCCCAGCATTTT
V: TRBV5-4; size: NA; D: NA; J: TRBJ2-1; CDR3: CASSPSGDAEQFF; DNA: TGTGCCAGCAGCCCAAGTGGTGATGCGGAGCAGTTCTTC
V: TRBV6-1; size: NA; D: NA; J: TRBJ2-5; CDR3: CASSEGEGGGETQYF; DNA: TGTGCCAGCAGTGAAGGGGAGGGGGGAGGAGAGACCCAGTACTTC
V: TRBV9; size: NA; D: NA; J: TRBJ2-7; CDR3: CASSVDSRSSYEQYF; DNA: TGTGCCAGCAGCGTAGACTCCCGGAGCTCCTACGAGCAGTACTTC
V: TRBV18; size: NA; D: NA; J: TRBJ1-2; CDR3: CASSQSVGQGRNYGYTF; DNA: TGTGCCAGCTCACAATCAGTCGGGCAGGGGCGAAACTATGGCTACACCTTC
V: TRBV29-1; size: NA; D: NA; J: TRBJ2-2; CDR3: CSVGENTGELFF; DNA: TGCAGCGTTGGGGAGAACACCGGGGAGCTGTTTTTT
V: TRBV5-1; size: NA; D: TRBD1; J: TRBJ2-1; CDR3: CASSLLTGGDEQFF; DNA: TGCGCCAGCAGCCTCCTGACAGGGGGGGATGAGCAGTTCTTC
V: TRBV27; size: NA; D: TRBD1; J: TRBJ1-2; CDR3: CASSLSGTTGREGYTF; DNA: TGTGCCAGCAGTTTATCGGGAACGACAGGGAGGGAGGGCTACACCTTC
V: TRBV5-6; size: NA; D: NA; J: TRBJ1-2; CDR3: CASSRVSGRDGYTF; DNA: TGTGCCAGCAGCCGTGTGTCAGGGAGGGATGGCTACACCTTC
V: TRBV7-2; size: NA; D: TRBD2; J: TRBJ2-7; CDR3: CASSPGTSVIYEQYF; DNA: TGTGCCAGCAGTCCAGGGACTAGCGTAATCTACGAGCAGTACTTC
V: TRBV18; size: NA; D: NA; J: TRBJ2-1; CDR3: CASSPPLDEQFF; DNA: TGTGCCAGCTCACCACCCCTAGATGAGCAGTTCTTC
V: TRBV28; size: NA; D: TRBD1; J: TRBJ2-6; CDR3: CASRKGARYSGANVLTF; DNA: TGTGCCAGCCGGAAGGGGGCGCGGTACTCTGGGGCCAACGTCCTGACTTTC
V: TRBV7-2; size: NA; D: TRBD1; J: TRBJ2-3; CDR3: CASSFLTGYNAGDTQYF; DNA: TGTGCCAGCAGCTTTTTGACAGGGTATAATGCAGGGGATACGCAGTATTTT
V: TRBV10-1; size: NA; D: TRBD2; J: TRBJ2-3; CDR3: CASNAAGLAGSTDTQYF; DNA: TGCGCCAGCAACGCCGCTGGACTAGCGGGCAGCACAGATACGCAGTATTTT
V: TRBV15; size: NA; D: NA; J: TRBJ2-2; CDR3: CATRGGATGSGELFF; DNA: TGTGCCACGAGGGGCGGGGCGACTGGGTCCGGGGAGCTGTTTTTT